The T cell receptor beta chain under discussion was sequenced for a study of shared clonotypes between healthy human individuals. Across the study: Used for every donor were three CD4 naive, three CD4 memory, two CD8 naive and one CD8 memory plate.

The repertoire was sequenced with immunoSEQ multiplex PCR; TCRdb's copy has only in-frame clones and lacks some. This sample has 650,000 to 800,000 clones; just under 75% occur once, and the top ten carry under 2%. General study results and limits: Depth was large, yet rarefaction showed that sorted-subset sequencing was incomplete. In several donors, around 5.5% of naive CD4 clonotypes appeared in common.

There were only Caucasian adults among the donors, and all lived in Nashville, Tennessee. This clone was seen repeatedly, ten times or more. Its antigen is undetermined. The sample has other DNA sequences that encode this CDR3 too. The sample consisted of memory CD4+ T cells sorted from blood. Specified subset: CD45RA-negative fraction. The receptor was isolated from a woman in her 30s in good health.

The CDR3 region is CASSLSTSGYNEQFF. The CDR3 nucleotides are TGCGCCAGCAGCTTATCGACTAGCGGGTACAATGAGCAGTTCTTC. This chain uses TRBV5-1 with TRBJ2-1; 10 bases are shared with TRBD2. Germline CDR1 is SGHRS and CDR2 is YFSETQ. This CDR3 comprises 15 residues. The trim removed 2 bases at V and 4 bases at J, leaving 3 bases unmatched.